This T cell receptor (beta chain) was captured in a study of blood T cell repertoires in COVID-19. Libraries were prepared by immunoSEQ multiplex PCR; TCRdb keeps only in-frame clonotypes and omits some of them. The sample shows 45,000 to 65,000 clones, 91% of them seen only once. Sequencing was carried out using peripheral blood. The receptor was isolated from a human donor in a cohort sampled during active COVID-19.

Written as DNA, the CDR3 is TGTGCCAGCAGCGACCCGGGACAAGAAGCTTTCTTT. This codes for CASSDPGQEAFF. The chain has TRBV6-6 and TRBJ1-1; possible D gene TRBD1, 6 bases. CDR3 length: 12 amino acids. Germline V gene lookup returns CDR1 MNHNY and CDR2 SVGAGI (reference sequence). The V and J ends lost 6 bases and 8 bases respectively, with 13 bases between them.